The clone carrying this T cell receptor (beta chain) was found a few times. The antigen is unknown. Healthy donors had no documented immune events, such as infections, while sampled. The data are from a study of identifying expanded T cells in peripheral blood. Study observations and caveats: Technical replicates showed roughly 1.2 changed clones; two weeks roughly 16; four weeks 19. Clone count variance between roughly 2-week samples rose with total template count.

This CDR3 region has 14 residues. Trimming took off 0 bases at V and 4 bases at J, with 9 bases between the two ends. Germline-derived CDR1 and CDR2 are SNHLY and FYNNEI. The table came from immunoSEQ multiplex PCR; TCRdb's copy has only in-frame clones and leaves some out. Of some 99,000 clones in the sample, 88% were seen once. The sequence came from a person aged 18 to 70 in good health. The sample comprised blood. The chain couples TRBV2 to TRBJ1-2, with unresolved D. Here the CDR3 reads CASSEAGVAYGYTF. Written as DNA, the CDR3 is TGTGCCAGCAGTGAAGCGGGAGTGGCCTATGGCTACACCTTC. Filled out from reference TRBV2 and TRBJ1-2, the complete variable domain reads EPEVTQTPSHQVTQMGQEVILRCVPISNHLYFYWYRQILGQKVEFLVSFYNNEISEKSEIFDDQFSVERPDGSNFTLKIRSTKLEDSAMYFCASSEAGVAYGYTFGSGTRLTVV.